This TCR beta chain was retrieved from a study of Graves' ophthalmopathy and Graves' hyperthyroidism listed by TCRdb under 2018. Turning to the overall study: Peripheral blood was collected at initial diagnosis, prior to any treatment. T-cell repertoires of thyroid tissue and blood were compared in several hyperthyroidism patients. To explore V-J signatures that distinguish ophthalmopathy from hyperthyroidism, a discovery set of 100 patients was enrolled, made up of approximately 45 with ophthalmopathy and under 65 with stable hyperthyroidism. For independent validation, a separate cohort was made up of 18 hyperthyroidism patients plus 17 patients who later progressed from hyperthyroidism to ophthalmopathy. In total, 135 blood samples were TCR-sequenced: some 40 ophthalmopathy, under 80 hyperthyroidism and 17 hyperthyroidism-to-ophthalmopathy patients. Once sampling was done, hyperthyroidism patients were given methimazole at a starting dose of 30 mg daily, while ophthalmopathy patients were given high-dose intravenous methylprednisolone. The study used signatures of the TCR beta repertoire to tell Graves' ophthalmopathy apart from Graves' hyperthyroidism and to predict which patients would progress to ophthalmopathy. The 100 or so discovery patients were divided at random into training and test sets in a 7:3 ratio.

In its sample, this clonotype was seen many times. No antigen is known for it. Base-call qualities are not available, and no considerably larger clone is one nucleotide away. There are 14 amino acids in the CDR3, from cysteine to phenylalanine inclusive. Only the CDR3 DNA is retained, 42 bases long and in frame from the first base. V lost 4 bases and J lost 5 bases; the stretch between them is 15 bases long. CDR1 SGDLS and CDR2 YYNGEE were looked up in the germline V gene. For repertoire sequencing, the TCR beta CDR3 regions were amplified from RNA transcripts. A first-round RT-PCR used HTBI primers with the Qiagen OneStep RT-PCR kit, followed by a second-round multiplex PCR, size selection and purification. Libraries were sequenced paired-end with 100 bp reads on an Illumina HiSeq2000. In the paper's pipeline: SOAPnuke was used to process the reads, throwing out any read that had adapters, had uncalled bases, had a mean Phred below 15, or lacked an exact constant-primer or identifier match. High-quality paired reads were merged with COPE v1.2.5. Each unique nucleotide sequence was defined as a clonotype, and clonotypes were aligned to IMGT TRB V, D and J references with MiTCR v1.1. The analysis was limited to V-J combinations with a frequency above 0.0001, which together covered roughly 99% of the repertoires. A TCR clonal expansion and chaos score per V-J combination was defined as the ratio of F50 clonal expansion to chaos observed in the TCRdist matrix. Features were reduced by Welch's t-statistics and random forest to about a dozen V-J combinations, which fed a naive Bayes classifier. Thyroid-blood repertoire similarity was quantified with the Morisita-Horn index. TCRdb passed the public sequencing reads through fastp at Q25 and MiXCR, retaining productive beta sequences. CDR3 protein sequences are deduplicated, and each keeps its most common genes and DNA. The V and J calls were determined by TCRdb, not by the authors. The sample records some 520,000 distinct CDR3 sequences, around 14% of which are singletons. Roughly 9.8% of the sample lies in the top ten.

The paper's findings and limits, for the study overall: In cross-validation, the 13-signature model distinguished ophthalmopathy from stable hyperthyroidism with approximately 88% sensitivity and about 81% specificity, and in the test set the corresponding values were roughly 80% and 76%. In validation, the model predicted ophthalmopathy progression with more than 55% sensitivity and 72.22% specificity; about a dozen predicted patients were CT-confirmed with GO in a median of around 6 months. Among expanded thyroid clonotypes with frequency above 0.001, most also showed up in blood, which suggests that blood repertoires may reflect the thyroid immune response. Sample size was not predetermined statistically, and investigators were not blinded to group allocation.

The ophthalmopathy patients had moderately to severely active disease, with a Clinical Activity Score of 3 or higher, a NOSPECS grade of 4 or higher, and a disease duration of less than 3 months. Anyone with other autoimmune diseases, uncontrolled infections, pregnancy or lactation was excluded from the study. Diagnosis relied on clinical symptoms, serum thyroxine, TRAb, thyroid ultrasound and orbital computed tomography. Ficoll-Paque density gradient centrifugation was used to isolate PBMCs from approximately 11 ml of fresh peripheral blood. Total RNA was extracted using Trizol reagent, and RNA quality was checked on an Agilent 2100 Bioanalyzer.

Material: blood. This TCR was sampled from a woman aged 25 to 39 with Graves' ophthalmopathy. Donor details come from another sample of the same person, matched by shared clones. Recombination linked TRBV9 to TRBJ2-5; TRBD2 is a weak D gene call, 6 bases matching. The DNA sequence reads TGTGCCAGCAGCCCATGGGACGGAGGGGAGACCCAGTACTTC. Translated, it gives CASSPWDGGETQYF.